This T cell receptor (beta chain) came from a study of T cell responses to AZD1222 COVID-19 vaccine. Study results and caveats: Two AZD1222 administrations were followed by greater Spike-specific TCR breadth and depth. Spike regions recognized by vaccine-associated CD4 TCRs spanned the protein, led by 160-218 and 743-854.

This CDR3 region has 16 residues. V lost 5 bases and J lost 6; bases outside the gene matches: 13. CDR1 and CDR2 from the germline V gene are SGHTA and FQGNSA. Assay: immunoSEQ multiplex PCR; the TCRdb copy retains only in-frame clones and omits some. The sample holds fewer than 150,000 clones; about nine tenths are singletons and the top ten take roughly 13%. This clone showed up just once. Antigen specificity is unknown. This chain links TRBV7-2 with TRBJ2-7; TRBD2 aligns across 10 bases. The starting material was peripheral blood, obtained on day 0 of AZD1222 vaccination. The clonotype was recovered from an adult in good health. The CDR3 here is CASSEPEQRGGREQYF. In DNA, the CDR3 is TGTGCCAGCAGCGAACCCGAACAGCGGGGGGGCCGCGAGCAGTACTTC.